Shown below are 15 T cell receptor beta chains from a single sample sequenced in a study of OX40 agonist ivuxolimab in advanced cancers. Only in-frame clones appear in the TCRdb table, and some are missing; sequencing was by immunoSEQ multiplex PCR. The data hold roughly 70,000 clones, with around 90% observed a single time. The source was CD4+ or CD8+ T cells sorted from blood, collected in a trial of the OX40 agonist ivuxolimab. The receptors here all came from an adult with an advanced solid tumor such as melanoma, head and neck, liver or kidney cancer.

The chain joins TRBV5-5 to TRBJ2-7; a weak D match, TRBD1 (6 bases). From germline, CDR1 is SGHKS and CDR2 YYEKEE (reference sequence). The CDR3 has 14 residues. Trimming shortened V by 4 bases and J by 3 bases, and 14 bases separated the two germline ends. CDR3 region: CASSGTGNFYEQYF. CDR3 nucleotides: TGTGCCAGCAGCGGAACAGGGAATTTCTACGAGCAGTACTTC.

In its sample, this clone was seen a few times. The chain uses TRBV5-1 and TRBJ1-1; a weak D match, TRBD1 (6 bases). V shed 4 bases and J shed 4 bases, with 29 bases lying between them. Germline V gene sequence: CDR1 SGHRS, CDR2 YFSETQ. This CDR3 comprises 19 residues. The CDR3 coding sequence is TGCGCCAGCAGCCTGGGGTACTTAGAAGGGGGTTCGGGGACCACTGAAGCTTTCTTT. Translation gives CASSLGYLEGGSGTTEAFF.

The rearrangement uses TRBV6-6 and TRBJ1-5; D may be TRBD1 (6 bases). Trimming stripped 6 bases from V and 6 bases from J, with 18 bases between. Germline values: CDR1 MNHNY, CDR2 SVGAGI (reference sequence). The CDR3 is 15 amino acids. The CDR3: CASRSQGATGQPQHF. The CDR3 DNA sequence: TGTGCCAGCAGGTCACAGGGTGCTACGGGTCAGCCCCAGCATTTT.

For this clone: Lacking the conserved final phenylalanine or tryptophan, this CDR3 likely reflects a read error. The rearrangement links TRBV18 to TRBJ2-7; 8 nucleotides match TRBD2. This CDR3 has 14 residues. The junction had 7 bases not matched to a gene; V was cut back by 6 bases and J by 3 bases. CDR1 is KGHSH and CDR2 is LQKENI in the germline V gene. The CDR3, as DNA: TGTGCCAGCTCCCCATCGGGGGGGAACTACGAGCAGTACCTC. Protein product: CASSPSGGNYEQYL.

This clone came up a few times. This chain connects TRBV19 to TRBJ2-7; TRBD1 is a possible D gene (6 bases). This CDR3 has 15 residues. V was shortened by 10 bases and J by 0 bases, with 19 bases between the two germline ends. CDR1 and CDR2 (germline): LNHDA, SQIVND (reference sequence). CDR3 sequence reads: CATGTGQSFSYEQYF. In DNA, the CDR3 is TGTGCCACCGGAACTGGACAGTCATTCTCCTACGAGCAGTACTTC.

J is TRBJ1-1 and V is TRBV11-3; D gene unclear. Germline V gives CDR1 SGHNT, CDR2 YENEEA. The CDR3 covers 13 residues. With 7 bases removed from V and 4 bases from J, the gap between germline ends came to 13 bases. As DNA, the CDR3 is TGTGCCAGCAAATCGCCGCGGTCCACTGAAGCTTTCTTT. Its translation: CASKSPRSTEAFF.

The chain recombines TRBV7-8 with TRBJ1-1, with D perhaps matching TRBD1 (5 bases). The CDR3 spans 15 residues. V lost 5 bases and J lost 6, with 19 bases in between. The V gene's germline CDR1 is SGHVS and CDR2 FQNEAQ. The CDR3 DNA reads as TGTGCCAGCAGCCGCGACGGGGGGGGGACGGCTGAAGCTTTCTTT. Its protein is CASSRDGGGTAEAFF.

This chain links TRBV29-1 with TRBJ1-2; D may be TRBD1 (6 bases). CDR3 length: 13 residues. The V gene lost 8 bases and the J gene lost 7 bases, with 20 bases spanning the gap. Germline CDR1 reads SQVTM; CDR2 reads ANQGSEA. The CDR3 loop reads CSNAQGLGGGYTF. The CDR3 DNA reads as TGCAGCAACGCACAGGGTTTAGGGGGTGGCTACACCTTC.

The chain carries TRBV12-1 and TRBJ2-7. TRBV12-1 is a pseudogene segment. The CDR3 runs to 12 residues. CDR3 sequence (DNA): TGTGCCAGCAGCATACCCCCGAACGAGCAGTACTTC. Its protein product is CASSIPPNEQYF.

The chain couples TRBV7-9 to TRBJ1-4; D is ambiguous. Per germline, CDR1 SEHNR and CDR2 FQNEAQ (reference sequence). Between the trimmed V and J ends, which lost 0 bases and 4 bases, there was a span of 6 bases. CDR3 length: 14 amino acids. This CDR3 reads CASSLAGLNEKLFF. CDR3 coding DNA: TGTGCCAGCAGCTTAGCGGGTCTTAATGAAAAACTGTTTTTT.

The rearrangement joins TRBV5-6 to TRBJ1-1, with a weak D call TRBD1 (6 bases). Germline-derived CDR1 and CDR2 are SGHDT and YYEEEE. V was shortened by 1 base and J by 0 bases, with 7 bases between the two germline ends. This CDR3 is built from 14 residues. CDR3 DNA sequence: TGTGCCAGCAGCTTGCAGGGGATGAACACTGAAGCTTTCTTT. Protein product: CASSLQGMNTEAFF.

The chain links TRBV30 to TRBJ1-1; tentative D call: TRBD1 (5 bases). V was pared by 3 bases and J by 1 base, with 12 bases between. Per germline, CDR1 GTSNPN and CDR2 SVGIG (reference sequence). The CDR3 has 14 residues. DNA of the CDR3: TGTGCCTGGAGATGGACCGGGGGGAACACTGAAGCTTTCTTT. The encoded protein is CAWRWTGGNTEAFF.

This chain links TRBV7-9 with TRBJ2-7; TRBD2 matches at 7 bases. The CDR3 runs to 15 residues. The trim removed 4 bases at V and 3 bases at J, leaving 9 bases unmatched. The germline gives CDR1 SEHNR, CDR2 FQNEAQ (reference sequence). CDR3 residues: CASSYIGGFDYEQYF. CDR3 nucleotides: TGTGCCAGCAGCTATATCGGGGGGTTCGACTACGAGCAGTACTTC.

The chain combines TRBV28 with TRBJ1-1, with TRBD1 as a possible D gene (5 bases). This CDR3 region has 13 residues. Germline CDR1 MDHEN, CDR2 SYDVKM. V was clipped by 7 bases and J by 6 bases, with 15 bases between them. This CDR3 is CASTNQGESEAFF. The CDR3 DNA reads TGTGCCAGCACGAACCAAGGGGAGTCTGAAGCTTTCTTT.

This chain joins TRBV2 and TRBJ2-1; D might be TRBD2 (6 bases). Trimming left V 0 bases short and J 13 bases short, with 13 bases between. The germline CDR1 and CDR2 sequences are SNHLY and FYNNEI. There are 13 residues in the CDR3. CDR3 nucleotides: TGTGCCAGCAGTGAAGCGCGGGAAGCCCAACAGTTCTTC. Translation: CASSEAREAQQFF. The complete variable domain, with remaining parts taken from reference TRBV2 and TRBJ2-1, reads EPEVTQTPSHQVTQMGQEVILRCVPISNHLYFYWYRQILGQKVEFLVSFYNNEISEKSEIFDDQFSVERPDGSNFTLKIRSTKLEDSAMYFCASSEAREAQQFFGPGTRLTVL.